Detailed here is one T cell receptor (beta chain). CDR1 and CDR2 from the germline V gene are SGHNT and YYREEE (reference sequence). The CDR3 extends over 15 amino acids. The junction had 2 bases not matched to a gene; V was cut back by 0 bases and J by 6 bases. TCRdb keeps only in-frame clones here, not all; method: immunoSEQ multiplex PCR. In the table there are around 23,000 clones, around three quarters of which are singletons. This sample is drawn from a study of STAT5B mutations in CD4+ large granular lymphocyte leukemia. The sequence derives from a human donor in good health. This sequence joins TRBV5-4 and TRBJ1-3; 11 positions agree with TRBD1. The material sequenced was CD4+ T cells from blood buffy coats. The CDR3 protein is CASSLGTGGENTIYF. In nucleotides, the CDR3 is TGTGCCAGCAGCTTGGGGACAGGGGGCGAAAACACCATATATTTT.